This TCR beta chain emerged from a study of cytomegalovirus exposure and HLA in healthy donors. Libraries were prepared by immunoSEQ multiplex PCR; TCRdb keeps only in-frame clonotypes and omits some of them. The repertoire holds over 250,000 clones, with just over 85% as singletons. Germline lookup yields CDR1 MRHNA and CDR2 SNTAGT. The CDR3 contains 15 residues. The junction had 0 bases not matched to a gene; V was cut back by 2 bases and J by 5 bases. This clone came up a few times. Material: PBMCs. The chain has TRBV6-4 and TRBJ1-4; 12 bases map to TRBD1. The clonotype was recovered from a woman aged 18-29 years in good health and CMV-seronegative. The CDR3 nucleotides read TGTGCCAGCAGTGACGGGACAGGGGGCAATGAAAAACTGTTTTTT. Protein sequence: CASSDGTGGNEKLFF.